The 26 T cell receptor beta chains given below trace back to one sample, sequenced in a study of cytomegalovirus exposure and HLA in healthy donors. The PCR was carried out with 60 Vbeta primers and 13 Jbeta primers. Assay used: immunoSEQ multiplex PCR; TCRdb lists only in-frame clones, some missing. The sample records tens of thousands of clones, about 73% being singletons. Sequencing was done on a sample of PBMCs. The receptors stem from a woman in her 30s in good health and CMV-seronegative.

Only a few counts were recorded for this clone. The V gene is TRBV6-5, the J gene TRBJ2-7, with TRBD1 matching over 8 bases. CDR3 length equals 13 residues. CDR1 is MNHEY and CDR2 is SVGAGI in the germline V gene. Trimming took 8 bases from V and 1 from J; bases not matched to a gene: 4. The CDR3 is CASSGQGSYEQYF. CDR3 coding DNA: TGTGCCAGCTCTGGACAGGGATCCTACGAGCAGTACTTC.

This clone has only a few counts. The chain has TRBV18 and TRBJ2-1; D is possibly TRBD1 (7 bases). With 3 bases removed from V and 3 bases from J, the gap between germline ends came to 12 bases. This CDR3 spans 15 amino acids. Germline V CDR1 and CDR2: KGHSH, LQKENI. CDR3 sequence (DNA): TGTGCCAGCTCACCGGAGGGGGCTGTCTACAATGAGCAGTTCTTC. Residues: CASSPEGAVYNEQFF. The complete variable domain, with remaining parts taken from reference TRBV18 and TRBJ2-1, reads NAGVMQNPRHLVRRRGQEARLRCSPMKGHSHVYWYRQLPEEGLKFMVYLQKENIIDESGMPKERFSAEFPKEGPSILRIQQVVRGDSAAYFCASSPEGAVYNEQFFGPGTRLTVL.

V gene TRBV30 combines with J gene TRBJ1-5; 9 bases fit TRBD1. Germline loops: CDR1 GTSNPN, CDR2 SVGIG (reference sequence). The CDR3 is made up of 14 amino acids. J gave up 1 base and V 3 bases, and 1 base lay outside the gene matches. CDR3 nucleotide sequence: TGTGCCTGGAGGGACAGGGGAAGCAATCAGCCCCAGCATTTT. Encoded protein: CAWRDRGSNQPQHF.

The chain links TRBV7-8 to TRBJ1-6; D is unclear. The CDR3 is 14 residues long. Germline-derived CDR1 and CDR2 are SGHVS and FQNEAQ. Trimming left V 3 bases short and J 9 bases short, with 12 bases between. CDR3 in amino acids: CASSFTERVSPLHF. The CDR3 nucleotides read TGTGCCAGCAGCTTTACTGAGAGGGTTTCACCCCTCCACTTT.

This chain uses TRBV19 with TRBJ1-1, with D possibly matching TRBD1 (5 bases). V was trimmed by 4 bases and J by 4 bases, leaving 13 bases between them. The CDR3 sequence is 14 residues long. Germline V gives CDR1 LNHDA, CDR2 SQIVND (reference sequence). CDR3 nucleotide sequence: TGTGCCAGTAGTAGGGCAGGGCGAGGCACTGAAGCTTTCTTT. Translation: CASSRAGRGTEAFF.

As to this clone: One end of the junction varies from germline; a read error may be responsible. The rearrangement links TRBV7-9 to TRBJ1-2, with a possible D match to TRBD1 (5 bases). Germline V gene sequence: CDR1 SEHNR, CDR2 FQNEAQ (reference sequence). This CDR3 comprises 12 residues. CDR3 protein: CSSTLGGSGYTF. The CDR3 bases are TGTTCCAGCACCTTGGGGGGGAGCGGCTACACCTTC. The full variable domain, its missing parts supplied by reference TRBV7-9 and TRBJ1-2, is DTGVSQNPRHKITKRGQNVTFRCDPISEHNRLYWYRQTLGQGPEFLTYFQNEAQLEKSRLLSDRFSAERPKGSFSTLEIQRTEQGDSAMYLCSSTLGGSGYTFGSGTRLTVV.

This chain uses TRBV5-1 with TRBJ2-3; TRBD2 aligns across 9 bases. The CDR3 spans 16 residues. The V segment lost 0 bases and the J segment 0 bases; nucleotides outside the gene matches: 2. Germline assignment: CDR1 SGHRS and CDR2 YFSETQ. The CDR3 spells CASSLGLAESTDTQYF. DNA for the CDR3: TGCGCCAGCAGCTTGGGACTAGCGGAGAGCACAGATACGCAGTATTTT.

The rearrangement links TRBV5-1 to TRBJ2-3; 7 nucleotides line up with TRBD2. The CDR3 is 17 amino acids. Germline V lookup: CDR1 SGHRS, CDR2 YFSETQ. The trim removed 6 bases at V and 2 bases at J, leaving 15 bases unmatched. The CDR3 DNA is TGCGCCAGCATCCCGGGCGGGGGACTAAAGAACACAGATACGCAGTATTTT. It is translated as CASIPGGGLKNTDTQYF.

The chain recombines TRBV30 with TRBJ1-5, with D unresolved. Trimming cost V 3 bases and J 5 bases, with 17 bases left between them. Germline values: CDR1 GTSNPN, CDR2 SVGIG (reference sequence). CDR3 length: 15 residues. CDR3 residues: CAWSAQLLVHQPQHF. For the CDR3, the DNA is TGTGCCTGGAGCGCACAGCTCCTCGTTCATCAGCCCCAGCATTTT.

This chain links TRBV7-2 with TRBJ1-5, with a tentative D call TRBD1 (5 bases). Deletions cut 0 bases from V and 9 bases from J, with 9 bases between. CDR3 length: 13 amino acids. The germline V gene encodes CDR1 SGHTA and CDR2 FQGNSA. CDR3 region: CASSLARGVPQHF. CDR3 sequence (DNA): TGTGCCAGCAGCTTAGCTCGGGGGGTGCCCCAGCATTTT.

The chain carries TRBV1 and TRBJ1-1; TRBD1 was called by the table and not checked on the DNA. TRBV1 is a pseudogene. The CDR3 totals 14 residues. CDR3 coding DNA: TGCACCAGCCCCGTCGCAGGGCTAAACACTGAAGCTTTCTTT. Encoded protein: CTSPVAGLNTEAFF.

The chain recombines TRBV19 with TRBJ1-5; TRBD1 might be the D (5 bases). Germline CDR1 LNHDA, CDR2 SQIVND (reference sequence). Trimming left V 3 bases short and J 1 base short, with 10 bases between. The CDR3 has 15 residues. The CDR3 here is CASSIRGVSNQPQHF. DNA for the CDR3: TGTGCCAGTAGTATTAGGGGTGTGAGCAATCAGCCCCAGCATTTT. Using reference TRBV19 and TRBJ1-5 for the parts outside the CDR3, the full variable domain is DGGITQSPKYLFRKEGQNVTLSCEQNLNHDAMYWYRQDPGQGLRLIYYSQIVNDFQKGDIAEGYSVSREKKESFPLTVTSAQKNPTAFYLCASSIRGVSNQPQHFGDGTRLSIL.

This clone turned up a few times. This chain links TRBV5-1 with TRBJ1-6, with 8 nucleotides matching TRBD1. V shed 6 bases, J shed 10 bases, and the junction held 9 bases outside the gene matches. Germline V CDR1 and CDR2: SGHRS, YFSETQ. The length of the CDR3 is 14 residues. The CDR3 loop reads CASTDPGGRSPLHF. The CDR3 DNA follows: TGCGCCAGCACCGACCCAGGGGGCCGGTCACCCCTCCACTTT.

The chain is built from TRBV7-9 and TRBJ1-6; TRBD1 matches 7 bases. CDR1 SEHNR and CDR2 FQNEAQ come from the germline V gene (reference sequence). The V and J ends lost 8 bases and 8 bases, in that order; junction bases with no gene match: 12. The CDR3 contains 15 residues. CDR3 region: CASLTAGTADSPLHF. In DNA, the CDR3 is TGTGCCAGCCTGACTGCGGGGACAGCGGATTCACCCCTCCACTTT.

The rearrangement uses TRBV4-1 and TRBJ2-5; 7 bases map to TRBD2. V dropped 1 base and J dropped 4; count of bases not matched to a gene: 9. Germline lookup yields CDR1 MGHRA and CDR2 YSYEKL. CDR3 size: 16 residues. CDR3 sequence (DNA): TGCGCCAGCAGCCAAGGTTTCGCGGGGGTATTAGAGACCCAGTACTTC. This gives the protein CASSQGFAGVLETQYF.

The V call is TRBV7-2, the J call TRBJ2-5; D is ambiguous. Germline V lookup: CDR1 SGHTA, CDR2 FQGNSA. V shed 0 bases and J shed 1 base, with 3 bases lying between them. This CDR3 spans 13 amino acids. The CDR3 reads CASSLARQETQYF. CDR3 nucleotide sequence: TGTGCCAGCAGCTTAGCGCGCCAAGAGACCCAGTACTTC. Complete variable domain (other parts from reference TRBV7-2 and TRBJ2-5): GAGVSQSPSNKVTEKGKDVELRCDPISGHTALYWYRQSLGQGLEFLIYFQGNSAPDKSGLPSDRFSAERTGGSVSTLTIQRTQQEDSAVYLCASSLARQETQYFGPGTRLLVL.

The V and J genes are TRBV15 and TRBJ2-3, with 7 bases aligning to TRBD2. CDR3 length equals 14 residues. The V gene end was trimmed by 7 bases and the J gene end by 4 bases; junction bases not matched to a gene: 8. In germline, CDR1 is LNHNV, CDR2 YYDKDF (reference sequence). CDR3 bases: TGTGCCACCACTGCGGGGGTGGGGGCAGATACGCAGTATTTT. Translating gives CATTAGVGADTQYF. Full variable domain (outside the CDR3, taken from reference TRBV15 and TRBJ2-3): DAMVIQNPRYQVTQFGKPVTLSCSQTLNHNVMYWYQQKSSQAPKLLFHYYDKDFNNEADTPDNFQSRRPNTSFCFLDIRSPGLGDTAMYLCATTAGVGADTQYFGPGTRLTVL.

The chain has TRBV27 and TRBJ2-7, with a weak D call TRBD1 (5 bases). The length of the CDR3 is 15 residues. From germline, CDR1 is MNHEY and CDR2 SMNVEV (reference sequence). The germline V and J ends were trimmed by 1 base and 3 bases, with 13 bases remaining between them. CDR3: CASSLLYDSRYEQYF. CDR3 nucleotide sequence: TGTGCCAGCAGTTTATTGTACGACAGCCGCTACGAGCAGTACTTC.

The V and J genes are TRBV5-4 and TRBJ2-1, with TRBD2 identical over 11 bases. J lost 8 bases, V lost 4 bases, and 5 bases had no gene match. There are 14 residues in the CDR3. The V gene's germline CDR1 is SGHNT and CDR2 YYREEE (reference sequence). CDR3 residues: CASSLAGGGDEQFF. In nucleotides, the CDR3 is TGTGCCAGCAGCCTAGCGGGGGGCGGAGATGAGCAGTTCTTC.

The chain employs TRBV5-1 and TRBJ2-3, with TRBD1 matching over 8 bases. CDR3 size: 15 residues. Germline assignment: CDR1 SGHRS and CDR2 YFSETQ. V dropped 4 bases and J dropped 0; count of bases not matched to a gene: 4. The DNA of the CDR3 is TGCGCCAGCAGCCGAGGGACAGGTAGCACAGATACGCAGTATTTT. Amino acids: CASSRGTGSTDTQYF.

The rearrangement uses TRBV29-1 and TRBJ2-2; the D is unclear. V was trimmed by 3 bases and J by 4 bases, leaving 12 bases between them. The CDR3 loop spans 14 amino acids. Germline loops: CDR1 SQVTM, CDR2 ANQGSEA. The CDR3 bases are TGCAGCGTTGAGGCCCGCAGTATCACCGGGGAGCTGTTTTTT. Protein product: CSVEARSITGELFF.

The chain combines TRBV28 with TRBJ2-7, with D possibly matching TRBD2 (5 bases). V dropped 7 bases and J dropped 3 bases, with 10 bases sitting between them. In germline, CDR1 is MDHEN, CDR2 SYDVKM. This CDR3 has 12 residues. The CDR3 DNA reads TGTGCCAGCATGGAGGACTTCTACGAGCAGTACTTC. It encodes CASMEDFYEQYF.

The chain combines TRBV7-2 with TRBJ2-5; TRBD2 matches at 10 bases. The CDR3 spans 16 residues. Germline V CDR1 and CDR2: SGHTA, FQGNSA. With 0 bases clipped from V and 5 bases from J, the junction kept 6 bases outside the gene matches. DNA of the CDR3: TGTGCCAGCAGCTTAGCCCCTAGCGGGGGCCGGGAGACCCAGTACTTC. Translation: CASSLAPSGGRETQYF. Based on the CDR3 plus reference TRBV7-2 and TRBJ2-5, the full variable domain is GAGVSQSPSNKVTEKGKDVELRCDPISGHTALYWYRQSLGQGLEFLIYFQGNSAPDKSGLPSDRFSAERTGGSVSTLTIQRTQQEDSAVYLCASSLAPSGGRETQYFGPGTRLLVL.

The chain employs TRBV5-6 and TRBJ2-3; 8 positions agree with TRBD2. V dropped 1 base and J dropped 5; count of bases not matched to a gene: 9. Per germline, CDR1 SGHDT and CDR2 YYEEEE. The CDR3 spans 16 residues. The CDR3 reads CASSLIPGGAVDTQYF. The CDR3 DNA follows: TGTGCCAGCAGCTTGATTCCCGGGGGGGCGGTAGATACGCAGTATTTT.

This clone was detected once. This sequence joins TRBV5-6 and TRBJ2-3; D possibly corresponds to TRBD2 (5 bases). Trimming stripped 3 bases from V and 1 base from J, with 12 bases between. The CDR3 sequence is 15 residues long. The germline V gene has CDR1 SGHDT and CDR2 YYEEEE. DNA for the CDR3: TGTGCCAGCAGCTGGGAGCGGATCCGCACAGATACGCAGTATTTT. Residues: CASSWERIRTDTQYF.

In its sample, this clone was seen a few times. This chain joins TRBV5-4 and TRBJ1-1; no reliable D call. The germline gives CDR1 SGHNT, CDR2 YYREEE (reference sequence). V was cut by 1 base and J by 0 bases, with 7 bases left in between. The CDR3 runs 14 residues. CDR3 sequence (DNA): TGTGCCAGCAGCTTGAGCACCCTGAACACTGAAGCTTTCTTT. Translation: CASSLSTLNTEAFF.